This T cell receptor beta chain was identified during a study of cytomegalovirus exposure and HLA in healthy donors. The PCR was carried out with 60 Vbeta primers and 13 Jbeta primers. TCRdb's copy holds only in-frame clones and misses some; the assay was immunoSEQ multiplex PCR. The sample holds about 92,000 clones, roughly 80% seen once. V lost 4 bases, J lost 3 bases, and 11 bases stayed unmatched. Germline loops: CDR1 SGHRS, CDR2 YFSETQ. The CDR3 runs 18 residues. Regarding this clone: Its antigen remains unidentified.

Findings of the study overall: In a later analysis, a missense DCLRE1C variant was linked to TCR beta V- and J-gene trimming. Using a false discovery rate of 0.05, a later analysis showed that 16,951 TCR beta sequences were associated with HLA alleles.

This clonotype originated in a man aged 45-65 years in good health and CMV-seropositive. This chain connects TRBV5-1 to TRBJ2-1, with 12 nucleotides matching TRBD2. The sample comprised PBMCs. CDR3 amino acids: CASSRGASGGAGYNEQFF. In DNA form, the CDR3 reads TGCGCCAGCAGCAGGGGGGCTAGCGGGGGGGCAGGCTACAATGAGCAGTTCTTC.